Only a few counts were recorded for the clone carrying this T cell receptor beta chain. Its target is not known. 13 Jbeta primers and 60 Vbeta primers were used for the PCR. Here immunoSEQ multiplex PCR was the method, and the copy in TCRdb shows in-frame clones only, minus some. Of roughly 99,000 clones listed, less than 85% are singletons. This sample stems from a study of cytomegalovirus exposure and HLA in healthy donors. Background on the study: Genotyping of 300 to 450 donors showed that 80% to 90% belonged to the Caucasian-associated ancestry cluster. Study-wide points: The study listed around 150 cytomegalovirus-associated TCR beta chains. High specificity and sensitivity for cytomegalovirus status were reported for the classifier.

The CDR3 contains 15 residues. Trimming pared 5 bases from V and 8 bases from J, leaving 21 bases between. CDR1 and CDR2 (germline): SEHNR, FQNEAQ (reference sequence). Nominally healthy donors provided the samples, though records likely missed some immune exposures. This rearrangement joins TRBV7-9 to TRBJ1-2; possibly TRBD1 for D (6 bases). The sample consisted of PBMCs. This receptor was identified in a man younger than 30 in good health and CMV-seronegative. This CDR3 is CASSTRQVHPGGYTF. The CDR3 DNA reads as TGTGCCAGCAGCACAAGACAGGTGCACCCGGGCGGCTACACCTTC.